A single T cell receptor (beta chain) is shown here with its context. This entry comes from a study of blood T cell repertoires in COVID-19. Study-level background: Acute-phase and convalescent COVID-19 samples originated in the United States, Italy and Spain. T cells, B-cell-depleted T cells, or PBMCs supplied cDNA or gDNA.

The CDR3 sequence is 18 residues long. Trimming shortened V by 4 bases and J by 3 bases, and 24 bases separated the two germline ends. The germline CDR1 and CDR2 sequences are LGHNA and YNFKEQ. Source study methods: Reference gene primer amplification gave estimated nucleated cell counts. The repertoire was sequenced with immunoSEQ multiplex PCR; TCRdb's copy has only in-frame clones and lacks some. V, J and clone size reflect that table, while D and trimming were determined from the DNA. The data show about 210,000 clones, around 88% seen once. The TCR comes from a man aged 18 to 30 with active or convalescent COVID-19. Sequenced: peripheral blood. The gene calls are TRBV4-2 and TRBJ2-5; D perhaps matches TRBD2 (6 bases). In nucleotides, the CDR3 is TGTGCCAGCAGCCCGCCAAGAAGGGTCTCGGGGGACGAAGAGACCCAGTACTTC. Its protein is CASSPPRRVSGDEETQYF.